The TCR beta chain under discussion was sequenced for a study of identical twins. Germline CDR1 is SGHRS and CDR2 is YFSETQ. The CDR3 contains 14 residues. Trimming stripped 4 bases from V and 6 bases from J, with 17 bases between. Each CDR3 protein is one row after TCRdb ran MiXCR on the 5' RACE reads. The table has 650,000 to 750,000 distinct CDR3 sequences, roughly 20% seen once. Study outcomes and limitations: Zero-insertion analyses were open to partial confounding by invariant MAIT and iNKT cells.

This clonotype was detected a few times. Its target is not known. In addition, the sample was reused for a study of T cells expressing NK-cell markers. That investigation notes: HCMV seropositivity marked seven of the eight sequenced donors; one was seronegative.

Sequencing used PBMCs. The clonotype was recovered from a woman aged 18-29 years in good health. V gene TRBV5-1 combines with J gene TRBJ2-7, with D tentatively TRBD1 (6 bases). CDR3 nucleotide sequence: TGCGCCAGCAGCCATGTGCCCCAGGGGACCGAGCAGTACTTC. It yields the protein CASSHVPQGTEQYF.